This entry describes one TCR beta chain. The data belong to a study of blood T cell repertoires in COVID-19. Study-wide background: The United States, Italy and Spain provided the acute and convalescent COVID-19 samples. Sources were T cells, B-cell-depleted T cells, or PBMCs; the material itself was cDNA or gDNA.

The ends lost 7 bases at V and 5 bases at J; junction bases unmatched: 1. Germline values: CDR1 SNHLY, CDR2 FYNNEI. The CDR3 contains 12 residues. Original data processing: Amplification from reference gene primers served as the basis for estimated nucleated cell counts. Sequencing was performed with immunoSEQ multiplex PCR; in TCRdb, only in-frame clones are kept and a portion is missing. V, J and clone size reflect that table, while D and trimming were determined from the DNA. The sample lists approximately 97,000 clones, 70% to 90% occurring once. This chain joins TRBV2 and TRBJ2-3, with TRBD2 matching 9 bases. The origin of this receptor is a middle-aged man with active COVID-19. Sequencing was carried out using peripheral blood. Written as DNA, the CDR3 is TGTGCCAGCATACTAGCGGGAGATACGCAGTATTTT. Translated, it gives CASILAGDTQYF. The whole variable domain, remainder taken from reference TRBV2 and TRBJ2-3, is EPEVTQTPSHQVTQMGQEVILRCVPISNHLYFYWYRQILGQKVEFLVSFYNNEISEKSEIFDDQFSVERPDGSNFTLKIRSTKLEDSAMYFCASILAGDTQYFGPGTRLTVL.